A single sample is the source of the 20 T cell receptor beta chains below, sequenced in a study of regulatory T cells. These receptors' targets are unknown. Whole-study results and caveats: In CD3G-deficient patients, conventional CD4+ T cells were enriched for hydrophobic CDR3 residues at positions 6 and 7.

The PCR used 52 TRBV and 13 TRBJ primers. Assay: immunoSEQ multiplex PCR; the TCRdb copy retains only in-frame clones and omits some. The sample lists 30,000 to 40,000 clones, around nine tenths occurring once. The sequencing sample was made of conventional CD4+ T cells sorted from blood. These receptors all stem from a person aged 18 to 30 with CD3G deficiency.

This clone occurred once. CDR3 amino acids: CATGRVSYGYTF. CDR3 in DNA: TGTGCCACGGGTAGGGTCAGCTATGGCTACACCTTC. The V call is TRBV6-1, the J call TRBJ1-2; D remains unclear. CDR1 and CDR2 (germline): MNHNS, SASEGT. The CDR3 sequence is 12 residues long. The ends were cut back, 10 bases at V and 4 bases at J, with 13 bases in the middle.

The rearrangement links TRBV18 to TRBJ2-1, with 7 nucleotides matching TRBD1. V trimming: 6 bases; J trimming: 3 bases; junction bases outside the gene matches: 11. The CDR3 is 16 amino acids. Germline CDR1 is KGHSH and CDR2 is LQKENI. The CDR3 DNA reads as TGTGCCAGCTCCCGAAGACAGGGTTTGGACTACAATGAGCAGTTCTTC. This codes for CASSRRQGLDYNEQFF.

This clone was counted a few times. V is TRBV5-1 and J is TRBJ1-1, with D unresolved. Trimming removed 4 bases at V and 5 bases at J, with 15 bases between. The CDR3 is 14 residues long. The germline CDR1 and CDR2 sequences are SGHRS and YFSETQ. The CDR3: CASSQFSKGTEAFF. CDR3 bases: TGCGCCAGCAGCCAGTTCTCGAAGGGAACTGAAGCTTTCTTT.

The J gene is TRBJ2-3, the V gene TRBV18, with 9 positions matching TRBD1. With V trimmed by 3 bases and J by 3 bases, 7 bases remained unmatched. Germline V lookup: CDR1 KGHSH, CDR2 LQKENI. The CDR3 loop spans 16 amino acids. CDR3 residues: CASSPSGQGVTDTQYF. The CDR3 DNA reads TGTGCCAGCTCACCCTCGGGACAGGGTGTTACAGATACGCAGTATTTT.

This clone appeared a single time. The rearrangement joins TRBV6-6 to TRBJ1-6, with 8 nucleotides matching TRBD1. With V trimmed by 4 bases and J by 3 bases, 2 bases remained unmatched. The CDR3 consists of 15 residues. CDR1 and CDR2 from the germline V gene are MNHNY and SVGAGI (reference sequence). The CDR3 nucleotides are TGTGCCAGCAGTTCCGGACAGGGCTATAATTCACCCCTCCACTTT. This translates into CASSSGQGYNSPLHF.

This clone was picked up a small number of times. CDR3 loop: CASRSGQVNTEAFF. The CDR3 DNA reads TGTGCCAGTCGTTCGGGACAGGTGAACACTGAAGCTTTCTTT. This rearrangement joins TRBV19 to TRBJ1-1; 8 positions agree with TRBD1. V dropped 8 bases and J dropped 0; count of bases not matched to a gene: 5. The CDR3 runs to 14 residues. Germline V gene sequence: CDR1 LNHDA, CDR2 SQIVND (reference sequence).

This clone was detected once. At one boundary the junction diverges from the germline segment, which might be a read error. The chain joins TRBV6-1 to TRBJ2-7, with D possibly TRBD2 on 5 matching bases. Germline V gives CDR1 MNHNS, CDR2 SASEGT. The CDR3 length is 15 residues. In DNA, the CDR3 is TGTGCCAGCAGCGAAGGGTTCTGGGGAGCCTACGAGCAGTACTTC. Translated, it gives CASSEGFWGAYEQYF.

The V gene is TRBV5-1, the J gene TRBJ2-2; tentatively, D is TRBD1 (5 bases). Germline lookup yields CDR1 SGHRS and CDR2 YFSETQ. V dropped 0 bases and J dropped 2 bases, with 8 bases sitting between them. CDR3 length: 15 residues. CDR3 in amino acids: CASSLATANTGELFF. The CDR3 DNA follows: TGCGCCAGCAGCTTGGCGACAGCAAACACCGGGGAGCTGTTTTTT.

This chain's CDR3 is CASSKRGYNEQFF. CDR3 in DNA: TGTGCCAGCTCAAAGAGGGGGTACAATGAGCAGTTCTTC. V is TRBV18 and J is TRBJ2-1; D perhaps matches TRBD1 (6 bases). This CDR3 region has 13 residues. Trimming took 5 bases from V and 4 from J, leaving 9 bases between them. The germline V gene has CDR1 KGHSH and CDR2 LQKENI. Full variable domain (remainder filled in from reference TRBV18 and TRBJ2-1): NAGVMQNPRHLVRRRGQEARLRCSPMKGHSHVYWYRQLPEEGLKFMVYLQKENIIDESGMPKERFSAEFPKEGPSILRIQQVVRGDSAAYFCASSKRGYNEQFFGPGTRLTVL.

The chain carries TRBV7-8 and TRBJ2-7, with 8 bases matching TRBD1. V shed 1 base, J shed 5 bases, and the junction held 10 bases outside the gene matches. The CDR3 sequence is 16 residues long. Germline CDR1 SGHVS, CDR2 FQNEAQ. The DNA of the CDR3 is TGTGCCAGCAGCTTAGTGAGTGGACAGGGTATCAACGAGCAGTACTTC. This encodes CASSLVSGQGINEQYF.

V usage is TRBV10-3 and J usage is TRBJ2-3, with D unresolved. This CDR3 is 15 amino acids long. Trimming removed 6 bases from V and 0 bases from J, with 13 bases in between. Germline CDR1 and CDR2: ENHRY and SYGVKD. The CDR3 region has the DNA TGTGCCATCAGCGCGTACGGTGGAAGCACAGATACGCAGTATTTT. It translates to CAISAYGGSTDTQYF.

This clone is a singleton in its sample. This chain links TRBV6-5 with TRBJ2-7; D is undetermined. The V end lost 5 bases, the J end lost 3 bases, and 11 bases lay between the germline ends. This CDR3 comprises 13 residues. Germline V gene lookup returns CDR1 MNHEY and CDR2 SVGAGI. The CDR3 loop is CASSEYNSYEQYF. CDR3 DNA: TGTGCCAGCAGTGAGTATAACAGCTACGAGCAGTACTTC.

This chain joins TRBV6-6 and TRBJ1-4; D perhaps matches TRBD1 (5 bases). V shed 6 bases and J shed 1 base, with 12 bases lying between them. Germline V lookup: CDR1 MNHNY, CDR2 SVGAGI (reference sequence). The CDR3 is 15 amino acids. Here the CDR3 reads CASSPHGGTNEKLFF. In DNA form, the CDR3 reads TGTGCCAGCAGCCCCCACGGGGGAACTAATGAAAAACTGTTTTTT.

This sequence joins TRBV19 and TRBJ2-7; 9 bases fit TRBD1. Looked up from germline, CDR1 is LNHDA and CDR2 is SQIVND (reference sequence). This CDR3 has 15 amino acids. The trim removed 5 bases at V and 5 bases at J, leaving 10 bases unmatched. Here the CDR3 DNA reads TGTGCCAGTAGTCGAACGGACAGGGGAAGGAACGAGCAGTACTTC. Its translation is CASSRTDRGRNEQYF.

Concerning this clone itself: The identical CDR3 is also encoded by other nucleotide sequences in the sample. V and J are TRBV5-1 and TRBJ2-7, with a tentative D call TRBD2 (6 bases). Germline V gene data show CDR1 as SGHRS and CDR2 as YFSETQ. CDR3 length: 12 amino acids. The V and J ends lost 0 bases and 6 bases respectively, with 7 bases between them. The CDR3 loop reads CASSLEGGEQYF. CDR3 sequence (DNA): TGCGCCAGCAGCTTGGAGGGAGGCGAGCAGTACTTC.

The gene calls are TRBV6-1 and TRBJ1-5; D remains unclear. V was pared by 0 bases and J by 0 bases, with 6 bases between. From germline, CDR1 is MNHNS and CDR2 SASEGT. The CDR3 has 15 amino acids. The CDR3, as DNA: TGTGCCAGCAGTGAAGCCGGGTTTAGCAATCAGCCCCAGCATTTT. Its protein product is CASSEAGFSNQPQHF.

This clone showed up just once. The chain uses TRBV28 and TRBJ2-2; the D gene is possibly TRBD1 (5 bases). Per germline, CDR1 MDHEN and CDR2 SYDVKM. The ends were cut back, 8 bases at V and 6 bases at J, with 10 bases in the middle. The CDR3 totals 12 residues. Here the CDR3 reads CASGGQPGELFF. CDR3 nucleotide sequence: TGTGCCAGCGGCGGACAACCCGGGGAGCTGTTTTTT.

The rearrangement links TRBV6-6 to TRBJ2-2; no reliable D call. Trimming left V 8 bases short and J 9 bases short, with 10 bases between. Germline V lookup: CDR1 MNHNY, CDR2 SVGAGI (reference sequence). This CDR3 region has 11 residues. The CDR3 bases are TGTGCCAGCGCCCTCGGTCGGGAGCTGTTTTTT. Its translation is CASALGRELFF.

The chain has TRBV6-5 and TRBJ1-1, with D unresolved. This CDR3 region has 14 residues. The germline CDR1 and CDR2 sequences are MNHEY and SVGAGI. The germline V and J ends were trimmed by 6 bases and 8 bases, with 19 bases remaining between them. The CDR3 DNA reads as TGTGCCAGCAGATTCCTCGGACGGGGATCCGAAGCTTTCTTT. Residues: CASRFLGRGSEAFF.

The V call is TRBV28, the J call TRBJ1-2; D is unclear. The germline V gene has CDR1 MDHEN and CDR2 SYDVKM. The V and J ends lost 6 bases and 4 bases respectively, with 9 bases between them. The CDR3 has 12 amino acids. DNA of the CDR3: TGTGCCAGCAGCCCTGCCCTCTATGGCTACACCTTC. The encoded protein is CASSPALYGYTF.